This entry features one T cell receptor (beta chain) sequence. This record comes from a study of blood T cell repertoires in COVID-19. Study members were between 18 and 89 years old and lived in roughly 24 US regions. Resolution of symptoms, clearance, or two negative PCRs was present in recovered Cohort 3 donors. This CDR3 has 15 amino acids. The germline gives CDR1 SNHLY, CDR2 FYNNEI. V gave up 0 bases and J gave up 6 bases, with 12 bases separating them. Sequenced by immunoSEQ multiplex PCR; TCRdb stores in-frame clones only, minus some. Seen here are around 500,000 clones, approximately 87% observed once, and the top ten hold 1.5% to 2%.

Sample: PBMCs or T cells enriched from blood (not recorded which). The TCR comes from a woman aged 35 to 49 who had recovered from COVID-19. This chain connects TRBV2 to TRBJ2-1, with D tentatively TRBD1 (5 bases). In DNA form, the CDR3 reads TGTGCCAGCAGTGAAGCCGGTGCAGGGATCAATGAGCAGTTCTTC. It specifies CASSEAGAGINEQFF.